This T cell receptor (beta chain) was sequenced in a study of T cells in Graves' hyperthyroidism and ophthalmopathy (dated by TCRdb to 2018 to 2020). Study-level background: Peripheral blood samples were taken at the time of initial diagnosis, prior to any treatment. After sampling, hyperthyroidism patients received methimazole starting at 30 mg daily, and ophthalmopathy patients received high-dose intravenous methylprednisolone. TCR Vbeta CDR3 sequencing of approximately 140 peripheral blood samples (more than 40 ophthalmopathy, some 75 hyperthyroidism and roughly 17 progressor patients) is reported in the paper. Whether ophthalmopathy could be predicted prospectively was tested in an independent validation cohort made up of approximately 19 hyperthyroidism patients plus 17 patients who later progressed to ophthalmopathy. The study also compared thyroid tissue and blood T-cell repertoires from roughly 6 Graves' hyperthyroidism patients. The 100 or so discovery patients were randomly divided into training and test sets at a 7:3 ratio. To identify distinguishing TCR V-J signatures, a discovery cohort of around 98 patients was used, comprising 43 with Graves' ophthalmopathy and under 60 with stable Graves' hyperthyroidism.

The CDR3 measures 17 amino acids from cysteine to phenylalanine. Of all the DNA, just the CDR3 is kept, 51 bases in frame from base 1. Reading the germline V gene (reference sequence) gives CDR1 SEHNR and CDR2 FQNEAQ. V and J lose 4 bases and 3 bases, and a span of 18 bases separates them. Overall study results and their limits: Blood samples also contained most of the expanded thyroid clonotypes (frequency above 0.001), which suggests that blood repertoires may reflect thyroid immune responses. A model built on a 13 V-J signature distinguished ophthalmopathy from stable hyperthyroidism, reaching around 90% sensitivity and 81% to 83% specificity in cross-validation and 80%/75% in testing. In validation, the model predicted progression to ophthalmopathy a median of around six months before onset, with approximately 70% sensitivity and 72.22% specificity. No statistical method was used to fix the sample size in advance, and group allocation was not hidden from the investigators.

Graves' hyperthyroidism was defined as stable when no progression to ophthalmopathy occurred over 18 months of follow-up. Hyperthyroidism patients were newly diagnosed, had a disease duration of under 2 months, and were aged 18 to 65 years. Exclusion was applied to patients with uncontrolled infections, other autoimmune diseases, pregnancy or lactation. Diagnoses relied on clinical symptoms, serum thyroxine and TRAb, thyroid ultrasound and orbital computed tomography. Ficoll-Paque density gradient centrifugation was used to isolate PBMCs from about 10 ml of fresh peripheral blood. Trizol reagent was used to extract total RNA, and RNA quality was then checked on an Agilent 2100 Bioanalyzer. TCR beta CDR3 regions were amplified from RNA transcripts. For the first round of RT-PCR on the TCR CDR3, the HTBI primer set was used together with the Qiagen OneStep RT-PCR kit. Libraries were constructed in a second round of multiplex PCR, after which size selection and purification were carried out. Libraries were sequenced paired-end with 100 bp reads on an Illumina HiSeq2000. The paper's data handling went like this. SOAPnuke was used to process the raw data, throwing out any read that contained adapters or uncalled bases, had a mean Phred below 15, or lacked an exact constant-primer or identifier match. High-quality paired reads were merged using COPE v1.2.5, and each unique nucleotide sequence was defined as a clonotype. Clonotypes were aligned to IMGT TRBV, TRBD and TRBJ reference segments using MiTCR v1.1. The analysis included only V-J combinations with a frequency above 0.0001, which together covered 99% to 99.2% of the repertoires. A TCS score was defined as the ratio of F50 (clonal expansion) to E x V (chaos), with BLOSUM62-based TCRdist applied between CDR3 peptides within each V-J. Welch's t-statistics and random forest reduced fewer than 550 V-J features to under 15, which were used in a naive Bayes classifier (R e1071). Using fastp at Q25 and MiXCR, TCRdb reprocessed the public reads and kept productive beta chains. Records with the same CDR3 protein are collapsed into one entry carrying the most frequent genes and DNA. TCRdb's processing, not the authors' own work, is the source of the V and J calls. In all, the sample holds around 340,000 distinct CDR3 sequences, and about 18% of those were seen once. The top ten constitute 45% to 50% of the sample.

A note on this clonotype: This clone's antigen is unknown. No per-base quality is available; no much larger clone lies one base away.

The clonotype comes from a woman between 50 and 59 years old with Graves' hyperthyroidism. Sequenced sample: blood. This sequence uses TRBV7-9 and TRBJ2-2, with TRBD1 tentatively as D gene (6 bases match). The sequenced DNA is TGTGCCAGCAGCTCAACCGCCCGGGACATCGACACCGGGGAGCTGTTTTTT. This encodes CASSSTARDIDTGELFF.